The 20 T cell receptor beta chains in this list originate from one sample, sequenced in a study of blood T cell repertoires in COVID-19. Profiling relied on immunoSEQ multiplex PCR, and the TCRdb table lists in-frame clones only, not all of them. The sample lists 10,000 to 15,000 clones; approximately 77% were seen once. What was sequenced was peripheral blood. The receptors stem from a man in his sixties with COVID-19, enrolled during active disease.

The CDR3 DNA reads TGTGCCAGCAGTGGACTGCTGGGACAGGGATCCCAGCCCCAGCATTTT. It encodes CASSGLLGQGSQPQHF. The chain uses TRBV6-1 and TRBJ1-5, with 9 bases lining up with TRBD1. CDR1 is MNHNS and CDR2 is SASEGT in the germline V gene. V lost 4 bases, J lost 7 bases, and 11 bases stayed unmatched. The CDR3 consists of 16 residues.

The count of this clone is one. The chain combines TRBV2 with TRBJ1-1; D possibly corresponds to TRBD1 (6 bases). Trimming shortened V by 5 bases and J by 1 base, and 11 bases separated the two germline ends. The CDR3 sequence is 14 residues long. Germline loops: CDR1 SNHLY, CDR2 FYNNEI. The DNA of the CDR3 is TGTGCCAGCAGTCCCGGGACACCGAACACTGAAGCTTTCTTT. It translates to CASSPGTPNTEAFF.

V is TRBV7-9 and J is TRBJ1-4; D remains unclear. V lost 9 bases, J lost 7 bases, and 6 bases lay in between. Germline values: CDR1 SEHNR, CDR2 FQNEAQ (reference sequence). This CDR3 region has 10 residues. The CDR3 sequence is CASGGEKLFF. The CDR3 DNA is TGTGCCAGTGGAGGTGAAAAACTGTTTTTT.

The chain links TRBV6-5 to TRBJ2-7; perhaps TRBD1 as D (6 bases). The V gene lost 0 bases and the J gene lost 5 bases, with 14 bases spanning the gap. The CDR3 sequence is 15 residues long. Germline V gene lookup returns CDR1 MNHEY and CDR2 SVGAGI. The CDR3: CASSYSIWGRDEQYF. As DNA, the CDR3 is TGTGCCAGCAGTTACTCGATTTGGGGGCGAGACGAGCAGTACTTC.

V gene TRBV6-2 or TRBV6-3 combines with J gene TRBJ2-1; D possibly corresponds to TRBD1 (5 bases). In germline, CDR1 is MNHEY, CDR2 SVGEGT. This CDR3 has 14 residues. Trimming stripped 5 bases from V and 6 bases from J, with 14 bases between. CDR3 amino acids: CASSKLDSINEQFF. CDR3 in DNA: TGTGCCAGCAGTAAACTCGACAGCATCAATGAGCAGTTCTTC.

The CDR3 reads CASSPTGYRYGYTF. For the CDR3, the DNA is TGTGCCAGCAGCCCCACAGGGTATCGGTATGGCTACACCTTC. The chain combines TRBV9 with TRBJ1-2; a possible D gene is TRBD1 (6 bases). The CDR3 has 14 amino acids. Trimming removed 4 bases at V and 5 bases at J, with 15 bases between. CDR1 is SGDLS, CDR2 YYNGEE, per germline.

CDR3 DNA sequence: TGTGCCAGCAGCTTCCGCCGGGGCGGGGGGGCCTACAATGAGCAGTTCTTC. Its protein is CASSFRRGGGAYNEQFF. V and J are TRBV7-8 and TRBJ2-1; 9 bases are shared with TRBD2. Germline assignment: CDR1 SGHVS and CDR2 FQNEAQ. CDR3 length equals 17 residues. With V trimmed by 3 bases and J by 2 bases, 8 bases remained unmatched.

V is TRBV7-9 and J is TRBJ2-6, with 7 bases lining up with TRBD1. J was trimmed by 0 bases and V by 3 bases; bases with no gene match: 5. CDR1 and CDR2 from the germline V gene are SEHNR and FQNEAQ (reference sequence). The length of the CDR3 is 17 residues. For the CDR3, the DNA is TGTGCCAGCAGCTTTAGGGGGCAGTACTCTGGGGCCAACGTCCTGACTTTC. Its translation is CASSFRGQYSGANVLTF.

The chain links TRBV4-2 to TRBJ2-1; 14 nucleotides align to TRBD2. The CDR3 is made up of 17 amino acids. CDR1 and CDR2 (germline): LGHNA, YNFKEQ. Unmatched junction bases numbered 4, after V lost 3 bases and J lost 3 bases. CDR3 protein: CASSQTSGGANYNEQFF. CDR3 nucleotide sequence: TGTGCCAGCAGCCAGACTAGCGGGGGGGCCAACTACAATGAGCAGTTCTTC.

The rearrangement joins TRBV6-5 to TRBJ2-1; 9 positions agree with TRBD1. Trimming took 2 bases from V and 12 from J; bases not matched to a gene: 11. Germline V gives CDR1 MNHEY, CDR2 SVGAGI. CDR3 length: 15 residues. In DNA form, the CDR3 reads TGTGCCAGCAGTTACCGCGCTGACAGGGGGGCTCGGCAGTTCTTC. Translated, it gives CASSYRADRGARQFF.

This chain connects TRBV1 to TRBJ2-7; whether TRBD2, the table's D call, matches the DNA was not checked. TRBV1 is marked as a pseudogene. This CDR3 comprises 12 residues. The CDR3 coding sequence is TGCACCAGCAGCCACCTTCCTAGGGAGCAGTACGTC. Protein sequence: CTSSHLPREQYV.

The rearrangement joins TRBV27 to TRBJ1-6; D possibly corresponds to TRBD1 (6 bases). Germline V gene data show CDR1 as MNHEY and CDR2 as SMNVEV (reference sequence). The CDR3 is 16 residues long. Between the trimmed V and J ends, which lost 0 bases and 8 bases, there was a span of 14 bases. The CDR3 reads CASSLSVVPGDSPLHF. The CDR3 DNA sequence: TGTGCCAGCAGTTTATCCGTAGTCCCAGGGGATTCACCCCTCCACTTT.

The chain uses TRBV7-2 and TRBJ2-1, with D possibly being TRBD2 (6 bases). The CDR3 loop spans 14 amino acids. Germline V lookup: CDR1 SGHTA, CDR2 FQGNSA. Trimming took off 5 bases at V and 6 bases at J, with 14 bases between the two ends. The CDR3 region is CASSPLRGINEQFF. Here the CDR3 DNA reads TGTGCCAGCAGCCCCTTGCGGGGCATCAATGAGCAGTTCTTC.

V gene TRBV20-1 combines with J gene TRBJ2-5, with D tentatively TRBD2 (5 bases). The CDR3 sequence is 15 residues long. Germline CDR1 is DFQATT and CDR2 is SNEGSKA (reference sequence). Deletions cut 3 bases from V and 4 bases from J, with 18 bases between. The CDR3 here is CSASGEPGSTETQYF. The CDR3 region has the DNA TGCAGTGCTAGTGGCGAGCCGGGATCAACAGAGACCCAGTACTTC.

The rearrangement uses TRBV20-1 and TRBJ2-2, with TRBD2 identical over 10 bases. Germline CDR1 reads DFQATT; CDR2 reads SNEGSKA (reference sequence). CDR3 length: 13 amino acids. V lost 3 bases to trimming and J lost 5 bases; unmatched junction nucleotides: 0. The CDR3 nucleotides are TGCAGTGCTAGTAGCGGGGGGACCGGGGAGCTGTTTTTT. It translates to CSASSGGTGELFF.

This clone was detected only once. The chain combines TRBV2 with TRBJ2-1; possible D gene TRBD2, 6 bases. The V end lost 5 bases, the J end lost 0 bases, and 11 bases lay between the germline ends. The CDR3 spans 15 residues. The germline V gene has CDR1 SNHLY and CDR2 FYNNEI. The CDR3 sequence is CASSPSVSSYNEQFF. The CDR3 bases are TGTGCCAGCAGTCCTAGCGTTAGCTCCTACAATGAGCAGTTCTTC.

The chain is built from TRBV14 and TRBJ1-2; 12 nucleotides match TRBD1. The V gene end was trimmed by 4 bases and the J gene end by 8 bases; junction bases not matched to a gene: 11. CDR3 length: 16 residues. The V gene's germline CDR1 is SGHDN and CDR2 FVKESK. The CDR3 loop reads CASSPGTGGASRGYTF. The CDR3 nucleotides read TGTGCCAGCAGCCCCGGGACAGGGGGCGCCTCGCGGGGCTACACCTTC.

The rearrangement links TRBV7-2 to TRBJ2-3, with D hard to call. CDR1 and CDR2 (germline): SGHTA, FQGNSA. V shed 4 bases and J shed 7 bases, with 15 bases lying between them. CDR3 size: 14 residues. The CDR3 nucleotides are TGTGCCAGCAGCTCGTACCTAAGCCCCAATACGCAGTATTTT. It encodes CASSSYLSPNTQYF.

This clone occurred once. This chain joins TRBV6-6 and TRBJ2-2; tentative D call: TRBD2 (6 bases). The V and J ends lost 5 bases and 5 bases respectively, with 9 bases between them. The germline CDR1 and CDR2 sequences are MNHNY and SVGAGI (reference sequence). This CDR3 spans 13 amino acids. CDR3 residues: CASSLRGTGELFF. As DNA, the CDR3 is TGTGCCAGCAGTCTTCGGGGGACCGGGGAGCTGTTTTTT.

The CDR3 here is CASSQDGRTSGFDTDTQYF. In nucleotides, the CDR3 is TGTGCCAGCAGCCAAGATGGAAGAACTAGCGGTTTTGACACAGATACGCAGTATTTT. The rearrangement uses TRBV3-1 (or the pseudogene TRBV3-2) and TRBJ2-3; 8 positions agree with TRBD2. The CDR3 loop spans 19 amino acids. With V trimmed by 0 bases and J by 2 bases, 13 bases remained unmatched. The V gene's germline CDR1 is LGHDT and CDR2 YNNKEL (reference sequence).